These 27 T cell receptor beta chains were all obtained from the same sample, sequenced in a study of T cell changes during pregnancy in multiple sclerosis. The data were produced by immunoSEQ multiplex PCR, yet TCRdb's version contains in-frame clones alone and is incomplete. The profile covers under 70,000 clones, with roughly 89% appearing a single time and over 2% taken by the ten largest. The sample consisted of peripheral blood, taken in the third trimester of pregnancy. These receptors came from a female donor in good health, enrolled as a control in a pregnancy study.

This chain links TRBV7-3 with TRBJ2-2, with 9 nucleotides matching TRBD1. Germline CDR1 reads SGHTA; CDR2 reads FQGTGA. The CDR3 is 15 residues long. Trimming cost V 8 bases and J 4 bases; bases outside gene matches: 8. The CDR3 DNA is TGTGCCAGCGGCCTCCGGGACAGGGTCACCGGGGAGCTGTTTTTT. Amino acids: CASGLRDRVTGELFF.

The V and J genes are TRBV21-1 and TRBJ2-2; TRBD1, the table's D call, lacks a check against the DNA. TRBV21-1 is listed as a pseudogene. The CDR3 length is 14 residues. The CDR3 DNA reads TGTGCCAGCAGCAGCACAGGGGCGTCGGGGGAGCTGTTTTTT. It yields the protein CASSSTGASGELFF.

The chain combines TRBV21-1 with TRBJ1-1; TRBD1 is the table's D call, not checked against the DNA. TRBV21-1 is noted as a pseudogene. This CDR3 is built from 14 residues. The CDR3 spells CASSKGWANTEAFF. CDR3 nucleotide sequence: TGTGCCAGCAGCAAAGGGTGGGCGAACACTGAAGCTTTCTTT.

V is TRBV5-4 and J is TRBJ1-2; D is ambiguous. The V end was cut by 1 base, the J end by 6 bases, with 7 bases between. Per the germline V gene, CDR1 is SGHNT and CDR2 is YYREEE (reference sequence). The CDR3 runs 12 residues. In nucleotides, the CDR3 is TGTGCCAGCAGCTTGCCAGGCCATGGCTACACCTTC. This gives the protein CASSLPGHGYTF.

The V and J genes are TRBV2 and TRBJ1-5, with D maybe TRBD1 (5 bases). CDR3 size: 14 residues. CDR1 SNHLY and CDR2 FYNNEI come from the germline V gene. V was pared by 5 bases and J by 3 bases, with 11 bases between. The CDR3 loop reads CASSRSGFNQPQHF. The DNA for the CDR3 is TGTGCCAGCAGTCGGTCAGGGTTCAATCAGCCCCAGCATTTT.

The V and J genes are TRBV7-6 and TRBJ2-3, with TRBD1 matching 8 bases. Germline CDR1 SGHVS, CDR2 FNYEAQ. V trimming: 5 bases; J trimming: 6 bases; junction bases outside the gene matches: 7. The CDR3 loop spans 14 amino acids. For the CDR3, the DNA is TGTGCCAGCAGCCGGACAGGGTGGGGGGATACGCAGTATTTT. Translating gives CASSRTGWGDTQYF. Full variable domain (rest looked up from reference TRBV7-6 and TRBJ2-3): GAGVSQSPRYKVTKRGQDVALRCDPISGHVSLYWYRQALGQGPEFLTYFNYEAQQDKSGLPNDRFSAERPEGSISTLTIQRTEQRDSAMYRCASSRTGWGDTQYFGPGTRLTVL.

The chain couples TRBV18 to TRBJ1-2, with TRBD1 matching 7 bases. The trim removed 0 bases at V and 2 bases at J, leaving 3 bases unmatched. The germline V gene encodes CDR1 KGHSH and CDR2 LQKENI. The CDR3 is 15 amino acids. The CDR3 bases are TGTGCCAGCTCACCACCGGGGACAGCGAACTATGGCTACACCTTC. Translating it yields CASSPPGTANYGYTF. The whole variable domain, filled in from reference TRBV18 and TRBJ1-2, reads NAGVMQNPRHLVRRRGQEARLRCSPMKGHSHVYWYRQLPEEGLKFMVYLQKENIIDESGMPKERFSAEFPKEGPSILRIQQVVRGDSAAYFCASSPPGTANYGYTFGSGTRLTVV.

V and J are TRBV29-1 and TRBJ1-3; D is ambiguous. Germline-derived CDR1 and CDR2 are SQVTM and ANQGSEA. The V and J ends lost 5 bases and 0 bases respectively, with 14 bases between them. CDR3 length: 15 residues. CDR3 region: CSVYVRRASGNTIYF. The CDR3 region has the DNA TGCAGCGTTTACGTGCGCCGAGCCTCTGGAAACACCATATATTTT.

The chain employs TRBV19 and TRBJ1-3, with D possibly TRBD1 on 6 matching bases. CDR3 length: 16 residues. Germline loops: CDR1 LNHDA, CDR2 SQIVND (reference sequence). Trimming pared 0 bases from V and 7 bases from J, leaving 16 bases between. Here the CDR3 reads CASSIDRGASWNTIYF. CDR3 nucleotide sequence: TGTGCCAGTAGTATAGATCGGGGGGCGAGTTGGAACACCATATATTTT. Combining the CDR3 with reference TRBV19 and TRBJ1-3 gives the whole variable domain DGGITQSPKYLFRKEGQNVTLSCEQNLNHDAMYWYRQDPGQGLRLIYYSQIVNDFQKGDIAEGYSVSREKKESFPLTVTSAQKNPTAFYLCASSIDRGASWNTIYFGEGSWLTVV.

The chain is built from TRBV11-2 and TRBJ1-1, with a weak D call TRBD1 (5 bases). The germline gives CDR1 SGHAT, CDR2 FQNNGV. The CDR3 has 13 amino acids. Trimming cost V 6 bases and J 5 bases, with 13 bases left between them. The CDR3 protein is CASSQQGATEAFF. CDR3 bases: TGTGCCAGCAGTCAGCAAGGGGCTACTGAAGCTTTCTTT.

V is TRBV28 and J is TRBJ1-5; no clear D. Trimming took 3 bases from V and 6 from J, leaving 3 bases between them. The CDR3 length is 11 residues. Germline loops: CDR1 MDHEN, CDR2 SYDVKM. The CDR3 DNA is TGTGCCAGCAGTTTGGCTCAGCCCCAGCATTTT. The encoded protein is CASSLAQPQHF. Complete variable domain (other parts from reference TRBV28 and TRBJ1-5): DVKVTQSSRYLVKRTGEKVFLECVQDMDHENMFWYRQDPGLGLRLIYFSYDVKMKEKGDIPEGYSVSREKKERFSLILESASTNQTSMYLCASSLAQPQHFGDGTRLSIL.

The chain couples TRBV19 to TRBJ2-7, with TRBD2 matching over 9 bases. Trimming at V came to 1 base and at J to 6 bases, leaving 4 bases not matched to a gene. The CDR3 totals 14 residues. From germline, CDR1 is LNHDA and CDR2 SQIVND (reference sequence). Here the CDR3 reads CASSIVAGAGEQYF. Written as DNA, the CDR3 is TGTGCCAGTAGTATAGTAGCGGGAGCCGGCGAGCAGTACTTC.

A single count supports this clone. The chain carries TRBV28 and TRBJ1-5; D gene ambiguous. Per germline, CDR1 MDHEN and CDR2 SYDVKM. Trimming pared 6 bases from V and 4 bases from J, leaving 7 bases between. CDR3 size: 12 residues. The CDR3 loop is CASSQTNQPQHF. CDR3 in DNA: TGTGCCAGCAGCCAAACTAATCAGCCCCAGCATTTT.

The chain carries TRBV5-4 and TRBJ2-7; TRBD2 might be the D (5 bases). This CDR3 is 14 amino acids long. V was clipped by 3 bases and J by 3 bases, with 13 bases between them. Germline CDR1 and CDR2: SGHNT and YYREEE (reference sequence). CDR3 nucleotide sequence: TGTGCCAGCAGCTCAGGCAGCGGCTACTACGAGCAGTACTTC. This codes for CASSSGSGYYEQYF.

The rearrangement links TRBV6-1 to TRBJ1-2; tentatively, D is TRBD1 (6 bases). V lost 11 bases to trimming and J lost 7 bases, with 26 bases between them. This CDR3 is built from 15 residues. Looked up from germline, CDR1 is MNHNS and CDR2 is SASEGT. The CDR3 DNA reads as TGTGCCGTCTTGGACAGAGGCGGCCAGTCGGGTGGCTACACCTTC. Its protein is CAVLDRGGQSGGYTF.

The V gene is TRBV29-1, the J gene TRBJ2-7; 7 bases match TRBD2. The CDR3 is 16 amino acids. Germline V gene sequence: CDR1 SQVTM, CDR2 ANQGSEA. J lost 6 bases, V lost 0 bases, and 14 bases had no gene match. In nucleotides, the CDR3 is TGCAGCGTTGAAGATCGGTCTAGCGGCTTTTTTGGCGAGCAGTACTTC. Residues: CSVEDRSSGFFGEQYF.

J is TRBJ1-2 and V is TRBV25-1; D is unresolved. Trimming took off 6 bases at V and 6 bases at J, with 14 bases between the two ends. The CDR3 runs 13 residues. The germline CDR1 and CDR2 sequences are MGHDK and SYGVNS. CDR3 in amino acids: CASSAFIVDGYTF. In nucleotides, the CDR3 is TGTGCCAGCAGCGCGTTCATAGTAGATGGCTACACCTTC.

The rearrangement links TRBV5-6 to TRBJ1-6, with 7 nucleotides matching TRBD1. The CDR3 covers 15 residues. The V and J ends lost 4 bases and 9 bases, in that order; junction bases with no gene match: 10. CDR1 is SGHDT and CDR2 is YYEEEE in the germline V gene. The DNA for the CDR3 is TGTGCCAGCAGCAAGGGACAGATAAGAGGTTCACCCCTCCACTTT. This codes for CASSKGQIRGSPLHF.

The chain has TRBV28 and TRBJ2-3, with D perhaps TRBD1 (5 bases). The CDR3 is 15 residues long. V shed 5 bases and J shed 4 bases, with 16 bases lying between them. CDR1 is MDHEN, CDR2 SYDVKM, per germline. DNA for the CDR3: TGTGCCAGCAGTGGAGAGGCAGGGTATCCAGATACGCAGTATTTT. Amino acids: CASSGEAGYPDTQYF.

This chain uses TRBV2 with TRBJ1-2; weak D call: TRBD1 (5 bases). The V gene lost 3 bases and the J gene lost 1 base, with 18 bases spanning the gap. The CDR3 sequence is 17 residues long. CDR1 SNHLY and CDR2 FYNNEI come from the germline V gene. CDR3 in amino acids: CASSDGPPGPINYGYTF. CDR3 nucleotide sequence: TGTGCCAGCAGTGACGGTCCGCCAGGGCCGATTAACTATGGCTACACCTTC.

CDR3 DNA sequence: TGCGCCAGCAGCTTGGGGTCTAGCGGGAGAACCGGGGAGCTGTTTTTT. This translates into CASSLGSSGRTGELFF. The gene calls are TRBV5-1 and TRBJ2-2; 10 bases match TRBD2. The germline V gene has CDR1 SGHRS and CDR2 YFSETQ. Germline trimming cut 0 bases from V and 5 bases from J; bases unmatched to any gene: 4. CDR3 length: 16 amino acids.

The V gene is TRBV2, the J gene TRBJ2-4, with 8 bases lining up with TRBD1. Germline V lookup: CDR1 SNHLY, CDR2 FYNNEI. The CDR3 contains 14 residues. V shed 3 bases and J 6 bases; nucleotides not matched to a gene: 4. CDR3 residues: CASSDGQGRNIQYF. DNA for the CDR3: TGTGCCAGCAGTGACGGACAGGGAAGAAACATTCAGTACTTC.

The J gene is TRBJ2-7, the V gene TRBV5-1, with TRBD1 matching 12 bases. With V trimmed by 4 bases and J by 3 bases, 8 bases remained unmatched. This CDR3 has 16 residues. Germline-derived CDR1 and CDR2 are SGHRS and YFSETQ. CDR3 DNA sequence: TGCGCCAGCAGCCACCCCGGGACAGGGGGCGACTACGAGCAGTACTTC. Its protein product is CASSHPGTGGDYEQYF.

V is TRBV30 and J is TRBJ1-6, with D tentatively TRBD1 (6 bases). Trimming shortened V by 0 bases and J by 3 bases, and 9 bases separated the two germline ends. The CDR3 totals 15 residues. Germline V gene lookup returns CDR1 GTSNPN and CDR2 SVGIG (reference sequence). The CDR3 spells CAWSVVQGYNSPLHF. In DNA form, the CDR3 reads TGTGCCTGGAGTGTGGTACAGGGCTATAATTCACCCCTCCACTTT.

This clone appeared a single time. CDR3 nucleotides: TGTGCCAGCAGCCTTACAGGGTCGGATGGCTACACCTTC. Translated, it gives CASSLTGSDGYTF. V is TRBV6-1 and J is TRBJ1-2, with D possibly being TRBD1 (6 bases). Trimming stripped 6 bases from V and 6 bases from J, with 14 bases between. The CDR3 sequence is 13 residues long. Germline CDR1 and CDR2: MNHNS and SASEGT.

The V gene is TRBV7-2, the J gene TRBJ1-1, with 7 bases aligning to TRBD1. CDR1 is SGHTA, CDR2 FQGNSA, per germline. V lost 5 bases to trimming and J lost 2 bases; unmatched junction nucleotides: 5. The length of the CDR3 is 14 residues. DNA for the CDR3: TGTGCCAGCAGCCGACGACAGGGTAACACTGAAGCTTTCTTT. This gives the protein CASSRRQGNTEAFF. Full variable domain (remainder filled in from reference TRBV7-2 and TRBJ1-1): GAGVSQSPSNKVTEKGKDVELRCDPISGHTALYWYRQSLGQGLEFLIYFQGNSAPDKSGLPSDRFSAERTGGSVSTLTIQRTQQEDSAVYLCASSRRQGNTEAFFGQGTRLTVV.

The chain employs TRBV28 and TRBJ2-5; unclear D gene. The CDR3 is 13 amino acids. Trimming removed 3 bases at V and 0 bases at J, with 5 bases between. The germline gives CDR1 MDHEN, CDR2 SYDVKM. CDR3 DNA: TGTGCCAGCAGTTTTCAGTACCAAGAGACCCAGTACTTC. Translating gives CASSFQYQETQYF.